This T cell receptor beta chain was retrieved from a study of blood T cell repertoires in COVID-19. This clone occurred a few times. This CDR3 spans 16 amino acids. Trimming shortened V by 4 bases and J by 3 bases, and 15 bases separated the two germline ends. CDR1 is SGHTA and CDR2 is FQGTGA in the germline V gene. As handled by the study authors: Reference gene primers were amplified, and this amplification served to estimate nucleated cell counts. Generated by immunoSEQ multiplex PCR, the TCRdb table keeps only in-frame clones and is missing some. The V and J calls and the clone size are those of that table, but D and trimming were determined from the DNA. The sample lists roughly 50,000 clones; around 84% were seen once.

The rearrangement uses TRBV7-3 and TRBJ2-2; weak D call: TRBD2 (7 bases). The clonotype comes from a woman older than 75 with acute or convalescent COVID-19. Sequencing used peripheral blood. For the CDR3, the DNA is TGTGCCAGCAGCTCGACGGGGGGCTGGGACACCGGGGAGCTGTTTTTT. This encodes CASSSTGGWDTGELFF.